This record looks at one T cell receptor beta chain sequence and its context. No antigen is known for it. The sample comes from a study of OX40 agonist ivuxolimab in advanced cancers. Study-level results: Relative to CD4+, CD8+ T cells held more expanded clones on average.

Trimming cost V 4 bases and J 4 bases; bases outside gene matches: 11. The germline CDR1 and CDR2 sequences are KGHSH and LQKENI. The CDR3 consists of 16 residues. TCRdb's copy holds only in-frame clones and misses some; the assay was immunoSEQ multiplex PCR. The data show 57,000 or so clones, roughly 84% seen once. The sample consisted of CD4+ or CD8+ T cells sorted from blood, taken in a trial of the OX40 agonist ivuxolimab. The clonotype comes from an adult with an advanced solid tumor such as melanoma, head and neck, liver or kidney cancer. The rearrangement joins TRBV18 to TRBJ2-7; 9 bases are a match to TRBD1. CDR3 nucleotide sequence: TGTGCCAGCTCACTCAAAGGGACAGGGAGATCGTACGAGCAGTACTTC. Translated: CASSLKGTGRSYEQYF.